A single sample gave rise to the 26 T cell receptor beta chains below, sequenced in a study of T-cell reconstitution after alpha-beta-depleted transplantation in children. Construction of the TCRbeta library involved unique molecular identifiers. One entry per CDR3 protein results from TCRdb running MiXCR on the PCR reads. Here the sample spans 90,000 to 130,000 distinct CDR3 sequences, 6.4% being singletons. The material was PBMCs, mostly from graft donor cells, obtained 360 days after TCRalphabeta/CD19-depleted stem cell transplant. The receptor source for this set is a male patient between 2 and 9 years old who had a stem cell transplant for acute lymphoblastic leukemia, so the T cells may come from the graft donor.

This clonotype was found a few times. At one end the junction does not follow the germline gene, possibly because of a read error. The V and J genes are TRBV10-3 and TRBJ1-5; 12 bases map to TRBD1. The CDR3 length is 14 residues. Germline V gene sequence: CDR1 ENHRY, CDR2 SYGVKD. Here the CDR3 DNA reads TGCGCATCTCGAGGGACAGGGGGCAACCAGCCCCAGCATTTT. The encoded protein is CASRGTGGNQPQHF.

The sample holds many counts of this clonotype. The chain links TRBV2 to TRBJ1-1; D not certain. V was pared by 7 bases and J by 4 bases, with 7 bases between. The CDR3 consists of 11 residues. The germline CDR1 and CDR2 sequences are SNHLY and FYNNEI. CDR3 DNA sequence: TGTGCCAGCACCGGTTTCACTGAAGCTTTCTTT. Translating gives CASTGFTEAFF.

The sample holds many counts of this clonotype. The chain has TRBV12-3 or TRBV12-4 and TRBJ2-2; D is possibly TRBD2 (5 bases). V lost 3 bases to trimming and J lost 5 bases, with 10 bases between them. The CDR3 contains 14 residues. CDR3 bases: TGTGCCAGCAGTTTCCGACGGGAAACCGGGGAGCTGTTTTTT. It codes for CASSFRRETGELFF.

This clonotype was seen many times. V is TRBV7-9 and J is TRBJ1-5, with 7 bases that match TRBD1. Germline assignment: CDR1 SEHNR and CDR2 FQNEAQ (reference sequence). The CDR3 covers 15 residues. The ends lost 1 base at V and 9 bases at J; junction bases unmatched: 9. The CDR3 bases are TGTGCCAGCAGCTTAGACAGGGGTAGTGGACGGCCCCAGCATTTT. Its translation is CASSLDRGSGRPQHF.

CDR3 DNA sequence: TGTGCCAGTCTTTGGACTCTAGCGGGAGGGACCCAGTACTTC. Translating gives CASLWTLAGGTQYF. The chain links TRBV6-1 to TRBJ2-5, with 11 bases identical to TRBD2. The CDR3 is 14 amino acids. The J segment lost 7 bases and the V segment lost 9 bases, leaving 10 bases of the junction unmatched. The V gene's germline CDR1 is MNHNS and CDR2 SASEGT.

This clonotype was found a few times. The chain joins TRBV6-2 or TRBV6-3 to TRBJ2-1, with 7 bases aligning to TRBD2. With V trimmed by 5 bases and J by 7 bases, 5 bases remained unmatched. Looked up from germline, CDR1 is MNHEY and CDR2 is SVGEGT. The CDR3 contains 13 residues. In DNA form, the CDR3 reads TGTGCCAGCAGTCACCGACTAGCAAATGAGCAGTTCTTC. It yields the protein CASSHRLANEQFF.

Here the CDR3 reads CASSLYPGPNEQYF. DNA of the CDR3: TGTGCCAGCAGTTTATACCCAGGGCCTAATGAGCAGTACTTC. The chain couples TRBV28 to TRBJ2-7, with D possibly being TRBD1 (5 bases). Trimming pared 1 base from V and 7 bases from J, leaving 14 bases between. Germline CDR1 MDHEN, CDR2 SYDVKM. The CDR3 spans 14 residues. The full variable domain, in which reference TRBV28 and TRBJ2-7 provide the parts outside the CDR3, is DVKVTQSSRYLVKRTGEKVFLECVQDMDHENMFWYRQDPGLGLRLIYFSYDVKMKEKGDIPEGYSVSREKKERFSLILESASTNQTSMYLCASSLYPGPNEQYFGPGTRLTVT.

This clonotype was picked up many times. The CDR3 DNA sequence: TGCGCCAGCAGCCAAGCCTGGGGGCGCGGTGAGCAGTTCTTC. It is translated as CASSQAWGRGEQFF. The chain carries TRBV4-3 and TRBJ2-1; D might be TRBD1 (6 bases). Germline lookup yields CDR1 LGHNA and CDR2 YSLEER. The CDR3 is 14 amino acids. V was cut by 1 base and J by 9 bases, with 13 bases left in between.

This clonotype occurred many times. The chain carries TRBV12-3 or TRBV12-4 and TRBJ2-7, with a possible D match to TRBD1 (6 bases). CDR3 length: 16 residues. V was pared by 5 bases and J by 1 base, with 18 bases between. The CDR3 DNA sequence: TGTGCCAGCAGTGCCGCCGGGACAACTTCTTCCTACGAGCAGTACTTC. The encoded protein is CASSAAGTTSSYEQYF.

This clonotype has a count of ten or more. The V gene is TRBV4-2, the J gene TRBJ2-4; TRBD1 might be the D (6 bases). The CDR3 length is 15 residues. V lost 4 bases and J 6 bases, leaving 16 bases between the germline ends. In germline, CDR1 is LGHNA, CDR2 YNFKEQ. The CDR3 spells CASSPNPLQGNIQYF. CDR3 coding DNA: TGTGCCAGCAGCCCAAACCCCCTACAGGGAAACATTCAGTACTTC.

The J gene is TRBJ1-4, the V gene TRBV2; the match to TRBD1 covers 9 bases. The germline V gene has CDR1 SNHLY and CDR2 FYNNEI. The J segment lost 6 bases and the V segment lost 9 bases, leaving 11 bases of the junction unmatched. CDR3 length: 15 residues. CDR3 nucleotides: TGTGCCAGAAGGAGGACCCGGGACAGGGATGAAAAACTGTTTTTT. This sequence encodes CARRRTRDRDEKLFF.

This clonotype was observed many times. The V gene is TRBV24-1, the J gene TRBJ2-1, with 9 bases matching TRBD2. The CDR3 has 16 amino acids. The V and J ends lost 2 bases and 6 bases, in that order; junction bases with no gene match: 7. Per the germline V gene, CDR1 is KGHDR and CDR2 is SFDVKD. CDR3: CATSDWASGTGNEQFF. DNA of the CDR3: TGTGCCACCAGTGATTGGGCTAGCGGGACGGGCAATGAGCAGTTCTTC.

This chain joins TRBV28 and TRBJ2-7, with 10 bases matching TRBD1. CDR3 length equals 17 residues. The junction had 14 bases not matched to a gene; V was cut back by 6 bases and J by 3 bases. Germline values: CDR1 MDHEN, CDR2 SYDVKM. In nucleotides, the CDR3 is TGTGCCAGCAGGTTACCCGGGACAGGGGCTCCCCTCTACGAGCAGTACTTC. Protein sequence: CASRLPGTGAPLYEQYF.

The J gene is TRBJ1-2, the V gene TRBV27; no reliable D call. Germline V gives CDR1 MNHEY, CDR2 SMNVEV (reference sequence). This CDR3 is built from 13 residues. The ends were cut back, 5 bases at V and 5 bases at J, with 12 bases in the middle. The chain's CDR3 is CASSQRKRYGYTF. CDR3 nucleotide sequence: TGTGCCAGCAGTCAACGGAAACGGTATGGCTACACCTTC.

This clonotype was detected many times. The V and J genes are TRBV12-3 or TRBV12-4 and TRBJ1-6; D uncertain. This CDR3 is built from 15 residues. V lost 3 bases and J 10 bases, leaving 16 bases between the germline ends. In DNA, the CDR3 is TGTGCCAGCAGTTTCGGACCGGGTTGGAGATCACCCCTCCACTTT. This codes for CASSFGPGWRSPLHF.

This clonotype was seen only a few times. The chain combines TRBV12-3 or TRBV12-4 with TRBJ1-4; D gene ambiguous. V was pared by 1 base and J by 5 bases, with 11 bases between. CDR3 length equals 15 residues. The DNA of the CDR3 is TGTGCCAGCAGTTTAGATAGGGCTTTAAATGAAAAACTGTTTTTT. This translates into CASSLDRALNEKLFF.

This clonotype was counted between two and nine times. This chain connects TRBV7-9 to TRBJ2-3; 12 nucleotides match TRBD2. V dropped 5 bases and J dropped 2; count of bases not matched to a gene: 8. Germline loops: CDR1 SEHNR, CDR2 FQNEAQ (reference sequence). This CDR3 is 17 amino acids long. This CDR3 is CASSPPSGRDFTDTQYF. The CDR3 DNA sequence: TGTGCCAGCAGCCCCCCTAGCGGGAGGGATTTCACAGATACGCAGTATTTT.

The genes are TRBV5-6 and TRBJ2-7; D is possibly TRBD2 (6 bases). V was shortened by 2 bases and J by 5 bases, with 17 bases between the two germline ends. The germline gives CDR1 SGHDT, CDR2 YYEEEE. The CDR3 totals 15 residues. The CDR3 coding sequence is TGTGCCAGCAGCTTCAGTAGCGGCCTTGGCCACGAGCAGTACTTC. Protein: CASSFSSGLGHEQYF. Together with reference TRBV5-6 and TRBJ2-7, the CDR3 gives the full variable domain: DAGVTQSPTHLIKTRGQQVTLRCSPKSGHDTVSWYQQALGQGPQFIFQYYEEEERQRGNFPDRFSGHQFPNYSSELNVNALLLGDSALYLCASSFSSGLGHEQYFGPGTRLTVT.

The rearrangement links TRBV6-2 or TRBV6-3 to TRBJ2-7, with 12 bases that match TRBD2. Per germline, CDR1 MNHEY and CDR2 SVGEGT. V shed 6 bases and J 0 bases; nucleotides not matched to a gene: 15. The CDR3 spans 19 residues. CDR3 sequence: CASSRLNGRLAGDSYEQYF. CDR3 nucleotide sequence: TGTGCCAGCAGCCGCCTTAACGGAAGACTAGCGGGGGACTCCTACGAGCAGTACTTC.

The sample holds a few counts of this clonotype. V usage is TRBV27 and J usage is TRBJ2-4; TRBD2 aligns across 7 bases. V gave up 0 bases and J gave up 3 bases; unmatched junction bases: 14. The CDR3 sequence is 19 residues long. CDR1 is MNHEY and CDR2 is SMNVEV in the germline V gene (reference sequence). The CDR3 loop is CASSLSFGLDLVGKNIQYF. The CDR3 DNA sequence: TGTGCCAGCAGTTTATCGTTTGGACTAGATTTGGTAGGCAAAAACATTCAGTACTTC.

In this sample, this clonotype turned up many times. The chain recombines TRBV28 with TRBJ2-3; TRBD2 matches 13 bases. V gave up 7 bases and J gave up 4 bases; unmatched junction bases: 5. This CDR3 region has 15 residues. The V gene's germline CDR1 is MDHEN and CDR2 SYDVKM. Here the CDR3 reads CASTWTSGGADTQYF. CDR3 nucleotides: TGTGCCAGCACCTGGACTAGCGGGGGCGCAGATACGCAGTATTTT.

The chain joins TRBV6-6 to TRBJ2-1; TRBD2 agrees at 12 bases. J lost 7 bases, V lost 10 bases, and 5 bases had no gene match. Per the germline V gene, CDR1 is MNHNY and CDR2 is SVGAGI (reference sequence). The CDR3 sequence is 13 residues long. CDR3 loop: CANGLAGSNEQFF. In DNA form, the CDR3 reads TGTGCCAACGGACTAGCGGGATCTAATGAGCAGTTCTTC.

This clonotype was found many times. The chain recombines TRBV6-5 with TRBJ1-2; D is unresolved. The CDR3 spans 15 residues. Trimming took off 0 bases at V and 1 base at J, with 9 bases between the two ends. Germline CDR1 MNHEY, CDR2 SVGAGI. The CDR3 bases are TGTGCCAGCAGTTACTCGAAGTATTATAACTATGGCTACACCTTC. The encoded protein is CASSYSKYYNYGYTF.

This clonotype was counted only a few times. This chain's CDR3 is CASSPRAGNFMNTEAFF. The CDR3 DNA sequence: TGCGCCAGCAGCCCCCGGGCCGGGAACTTTATGAACACTGAAGCTTTCTTT. The chain links TRBV4-3 to TRBJ1-1; D unresolved. This CDR3 is 17 amino acids long. CDR1 is LGHNA, CDR2 YSLEER, per germline. Trimming cost V 4 bases and J 0 bases, with 18 bases left between them.

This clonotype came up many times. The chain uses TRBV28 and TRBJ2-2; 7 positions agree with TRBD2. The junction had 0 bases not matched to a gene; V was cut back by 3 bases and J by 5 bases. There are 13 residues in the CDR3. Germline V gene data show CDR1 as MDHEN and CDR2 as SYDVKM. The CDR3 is CASSFGGTGELFF. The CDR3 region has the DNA TGTGCCAGCAGTTTCGGGGGGACCGGGGAGCTGTTTTTT.

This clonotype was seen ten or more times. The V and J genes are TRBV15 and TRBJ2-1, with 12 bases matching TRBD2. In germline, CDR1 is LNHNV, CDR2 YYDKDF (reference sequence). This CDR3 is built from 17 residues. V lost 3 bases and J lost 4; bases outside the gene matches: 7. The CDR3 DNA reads TGTGCCACCAGCAGCGGGACTAGCGGGTTTCTATACAATGAGCAGTTCTTC. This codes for CATSSGTSGFLYNEQFF.